The 24 T cell receptor beta chains given below trace back to one sample, sequenced in a study of neurological immune-mediated disorders. TCRdb redid the calling of the 5' RACE reads with MiXCR, one entry per CDR3 protein. The sample has around 41,000 distinct CDR3 sequences, roughly 14% seen once; the top ten hold around 4%. What was sequenced was CD4+ T cells from blood. Receptor source: a woman aged 55-69 years with HTLV-1-associated myelopathy (HAM/TSP).

This clonotype was found many times. The chain recombines TRBV18 with TRBJ1-2, with D unclear. V dropped 6 bases and J dropped 2 bases, with 13 bases sitting between them. Germline-derived CDR1 and CDR2 are KGHSH and LQKENI. The CDR3 sequence is 14 residues long. The CDR3 loop is CASSRTELNYGYTF. For the CDR3, the DNA is TGTGCCAGCTCCCGGACGGAGCTAAACTATGGCTACACCTTC.

This clonotype appeared many times. V gene TRBV20-1 combines with J gene TRBJ2-2; D remains ambiguous. Germline lookup yields CDR1 DFQATT and CDR2 SNEGSKA (reference sequence). Trimming stripped 7 bases from V and 2 bases from J, with 11 bases between. This CDR3 has 13 residues. CDR3 loop: CSVNRINTGELFF. DNA of the CDR3: TGCAGTGTTAACCGTATCAACACCGGGGAGCTGTTTTTT.

The sample holds many counts of this clonotype. This chain connects TRBV21-1 to TRBJ1-2; TRBD1 was called by the table and not checked on the DNA. TRBV21-1 is annotated as a pseudogene. The length of the CDR3 is 12 residues. CDR3 amino acids: CARMDNNYGYTF. The CDR3 DNA follows: TGTGCCAGGATGGACAACAACTATGGCTACACCTTC.

This clonotype was seen at least ten times. The chain carries TRBV10-3 and TRBJ1-2; a weak D match, TRBD1 (6 bases). Germline loops: CDR1 ENHRY, CDR2 SYGVKD. Trimming cost V 2 bases and J 8 bases, with 15 bases left between them. CDR3 length equals 14 residues. CDR3 protein: CAISEGGREGGYTF. For the CDR3, the DNA is TGTGCCATCAGTGAGGGGGGCAGGGAGGGCGGCTACACCTTC.

At least ten counts were recorded for this clonotype. The J gene is TRBJ1-2, the V gene TRBV5-1; D perhaps matches TRBD1 (6 bases). The CDR3 loop spans 16 amino acids. V lost 0 bases, J lost 8 bases, and 20 bases lay in between. Looked up from germline, CDR1 is SGHRS and CDR2 is YFSETQ. CDR3 nucleotides: TGCGCCAGCAGCTTGGATCTTTCCCAGGGGCTGGGAGGCTACACCTTC. Translation gives CASSLDLSQGLGGYTF.

This clonotype was found many times. This chain uses TRBV11-3 with TRBJ2-1; D may be TRBD2 (6 bases). Germline CDR1 is SGHNT and CDR2 is YENEEA. Trimming took off 4 bases at V and 4 bases at J, with 14 bases between the two ends. The CDR3 length is 15 residues. The CDR3 loop reads CASSSRGENYNEQFF. In nucleotides, the CDR3 is TGTGCCAGCAGCTCACGCGGGGAGAATTACAATGAGCAGTTCTTC.

This clonotype is deemed medium-sized. The chain has TRBV20-1 and TRBJ1-6; 7 bases are a match to TRBD1. Germline loops: CDR1 DFQATT, CDR2 SNEGSKA (reference sequence). The CDR3 consists of 15 residues. Trimming at V came to 1 base and at J to 6 bases, leaving 6 bases not matched to a gene. In DNA, the CDR3 is TGCAGTGCTAGAGTCCCGGGACAGATTAATTCACCCCTCCACTTT. Amino acids: CSARVPGQINSPLHF.

This clonotype appeared many times. The chain carries TRBV10-3 and TRBJ2-7, with 9 bases lining up with TRBD1. J gave up 2 bases and V 6 bases, and 5 bases lay outside the gene matches. The CDR3 loop spans 14 amino acids. Germline CDR1 and CDR2: ENHRY and SYGVKD. The CDR3 here is CAISDWDRAYEQYF. The DNA for the CDR3 is TGTGCCATCAGCGATTGGGACAGGGCCTACGAGCAGTACTTC.

The sample holds many counts of this clonotype. This chain connects TRBV12-3 or TRBV12-4 to TRBJ2-7; D is perhaps TRBD1 (5 bases). This CDR3 contains 14 residues. V lost 6 bases to trimming and J lost 0 bases, with 12 bases between them. The CDR3 loop reads CASSFRVGSYEQYF. CDR3 DNA: TGTGCCAGCAGCTTCAGGGTCGGCTCCTACGAGCAGTACTTC.

There are many counts of this clonotype. The chain has TRBV7-8 and TRBJ1-1, with no clear D. The CDR3 covers 13 residues. Germline CDR1 SGHVS, CDR2 FQNEAQ. The V end was cut by 1 base, the J end by 9 bases, with 12 bases between. The CDR3 protein is CASSLVVRGQAFF. The DNA of the CDR3 is TGTGCCAGCAGCTTAGTGGTCCGAGGCCAAGCTTTCTTT.

This clonotype was counted at least ten times. The chain is built from TRBV20-1 and TRBJ2-3; perhaps TRBD2 as D (6 bases). Germline loops: CDR1 DFQATT, CDR2 SNEGSKA (reference sequence). CDR3 size: 14 residues. V shed 6 bases and J shed 2 bases, with 15 bases lying between them. The CDR3 loop reads CSANGGSPTDTQYF. The CDR3 DNA is TGCAGTGCAAACGGGGGAAGCCCCACAGATACGCAGTATTTT.

This clonotype has ten or more counts. The chain recombines TRBV7-2 with TRBJ1-1, with D perhaps matching TRBD1 (6 bases). There are 15 residues in the CDR3. Germline-derived CDR1 and CDR2 are SGHTA and FQGNSA. V was clipped by 5 bases and J by 5 bases, with 18 bases between them. CDR3 protein: CASSPSGTRRTEAFF. The CDR3 DNA sequence: TGTGCCAGCAGCCCTAGCGGGACAAGGAGGACTGAAGCTTTCTTT.

This clonotype was counted many times. This chain links TRBV20-1 with TRBJ1-3, with D maybe TRBD1 (5 bases). Trimming pared 6 bases from V and 1 base from J, leaving 10 bases between. The germline V gene encodes CDR1 DFQATT and CDR2 SNEGSKA (reference sequence). This CDR3 contains 13 residues. As DNA, the CDR3 is TGCAGTGCCGCAGGGCTATCTGGAAACACCATATATTTT. Its protein product is CSAAGLSGNTIYF.

CDR3 in amino acids: CASSLAGAVPGELFF. The CDR3 DNA reads TGTGCCAGCAGTTTAGCGGGAGCGGTCCCCGGGGAGCTGTTTTTT. The chain recombines TRBV5-4 with TRBJ2-2; 9 bases are shared with TRBD2. Unmatched junction bases numbered 8, after V lost 5 bases and J lost 6 bases. The CDR3 spans 15 residues. CDR1 SGHNT and CDR2 YYREEE come from the germline V gene (reference sequence).

This clonotype was seen repeatedly, ten times or more. This chain connects TRBV15 to TRBJ1-1; TRBD1 matches 7 bases. The junction had 9 bases not matched to a gene; V was cut back by 4 bases and J by 4 bases. The length of the CDR3 is 15 residues. The V gene's germline CDR1 is LNHNV and CDR2 YYDKDF (reference sequence). The CDR3 is CATSIRQGWGTEAFF. CDR3 sequence (DNA): TGTGCCACCAGCATTCGACAGGGATGGGGCACTGAAGCTTTCTTT.

This clonotype showed up many times. The chain links TRBV3-1 to TRBJ1-3, with D uncertain. The CDR3 covers 14 residues. Per germline, CDR1 LGHDT and CDR2 YNNKEL (reference sequence). The V end was cut by 3 bases, the J end by 5 bases, with 11 bases between. The CDR3 sequence is CASSHPGPRNTIYF. CDR3 DNA: TGTGCCAGCAGCCACCCCGGACCAAGAAACACCATATATTTT.

This clonotype has at least ten counts. The genes are TRBV9 and TRBJ2-3, with 10 positions matching TRBD2. V trimming: 2 bases; J trimming: 0 bases; junction bases outside the gene matches: 9. There are 18 residues in the CDR3. Germline V gene lookup returns CDR1 SGDLS and CDR2 YYNGEE. CDR3: CASSVTLAGPASTDTQYF. In DNA, the CDR3 is TGTGCCAGCAGCGTTACACTAGCGGGGCCCGCTAGCACAGATACGCAGTATTTT.

This clonotype showed up many times. The chain uses TRBV20-1 and TRBJ1-2; D is uncertain. This CDR3 spans 13 amino acids. CDR1 and CDR2 from the germline V gene are DFQATT and SNEGSKA (reference sequence). Trimming took off 6 bases at V and 1 base at J, with 12 bases between the two ends. The CDR3 is CSAYDLINYGYTF. DNA of the CDR3: TGCAGTGCCTACGACCTAATTAACTATGGCTACACCTTC.

This clonotype is medium-sized (0.01 to 0.1%) within its sample. The chain combines TRBV29-1 with TRBJ1-5; tentatively, D is TRBD1 (5 bases). The V end was cut by 4 bases, the J end by 5 bases, with 15 bases between. The CDR3 has 14 amino acids. Germline V gene sequence: CDR1 SQVTM, CDR2 ANQGSEA. CDR3 loop: CSVGGDGGDQPQHF. The CDR3 nucleotides are TGCAGCGTTGGAGGGGACGGAGGAGATCAGCCCCAGCATTTT.

This clonotype was seen many times. This chain uses TRBV3-1 with TRBJ2-1; 14 bases match TRBD2. The CDR3 has 15 amino acids. Germline CDR1 LGHDT, CDR2 YNNKEL (reference sequence). Trimming took 4 bases from V and 10 from J; bases not matched to a gene: 6. The CDR3 nucleotides read TGTGCCAGCAGCCGGACTAGCGGGGGGCCGGGGGAGCAGTTCTTC. Translated, it gives CASSRTSGGPGEQFF.

This clonotype was recorded many times. The J gene is TRBJ2-1, the V gene TRBV9, with unresolved D. Germline lookup yields CDR1 SGDLS and CDR2 YYNGEE. V was clipped by 3 bases and J by 1 base, with 20 bases between them. The CDR3 has 18 amino acids. DNA of the CDR3: TGTGCCAGCAGCGCCAGTCCTAGACGAAAGAGTTCCTACAATGAGCAGTTCTTC. Amino acid sequence: CASSASPRRKSSYNEQFF. Supplemented by reference TRBV9 and TRBJ2-1, the full variable domain reads DSGVTQTPKHLITATGQRVTLRCSPRSGDLSVYWYQQSLDQGLQFLIQYYNGEERAKGNILERFSAQQFPDLHSELNLSSLELGDSALYFCASSASPRRKSSYNEQFFGPGTRLTVL.

In this sample, this clonotype turned up many times. The rearrangement joins TRBV5-1 to TRBJ2-3, with TRBD2 identical over 11 bases. The length of the CDR3 is 16 residues. The germline V gene has CDR1 SGHRS and CDR2 YFSETQ. J lost 0 bases, V lost 2 bases, and 2 bases had no gene match. Written as DNA, the CDR3 is TGCGCCAGCAGCTTAAGACTAGCGGGGAGCACAGATACGCAGTATTTT. Translation: CASSLRLAGSTDTQYF.

This clonotype was counted ten times or more. This chain links TRBV2 with TRBJ1-1; TRBD1 agrees at 11 bases. V lost 10 bases, J lost 5 bases, and 9 bases stayed unmatched. This CDR3 has 14 residues. Per the germline V gene, CDR1 is SNHLY and CDR2 is FYNNEI. CDR3 in amino acids: CATHRDRGWTEAFF. In DNA form, the CDR3 reads TGTGCCACGCACCGGGACAGGGGGTGGACTGAAGCTTTCTTT.

This clonotype was counted ten times or more. The chain has TRBV20-1 and TRBJ1-2; D remains unclear. Germline CDR1 is DFQATT and CDR2 is SNEGSKA (reference sequence). This CDR3 is built from 14 residues. Trimming removed 2 bases at V and 2 bases at J, with 12 bases between. In DNA, the CDR3 is TGCAGTGCTAGACCTCAAACACTGAACTATGGCTACACCTTC. As protein: CSARPQTLNYGYTF.